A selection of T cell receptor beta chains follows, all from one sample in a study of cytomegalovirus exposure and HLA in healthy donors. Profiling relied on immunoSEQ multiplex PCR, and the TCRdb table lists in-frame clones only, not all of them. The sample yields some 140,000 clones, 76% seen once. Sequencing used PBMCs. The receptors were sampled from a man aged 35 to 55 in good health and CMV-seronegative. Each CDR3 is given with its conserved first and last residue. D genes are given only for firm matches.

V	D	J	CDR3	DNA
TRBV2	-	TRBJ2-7	CASSEAPVLYEQYF	TGTGCCAGCAGTGAAGCGCCAGTCCTCTACGAGCAGTACTTC
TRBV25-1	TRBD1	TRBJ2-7	CASRGQVTYEQYF	TGTGCCAGCAGGGGACAGGTTACTTACGAGCAGTACTTC
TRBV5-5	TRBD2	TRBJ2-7	CASSLVPSGGYEQYF	TGTGCCAGCAGCTTGGTCCCTAGCGGGGGCTACGAGCAGTACTTC
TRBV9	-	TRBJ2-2	CASSVAQNGDTGELFF	TGTGCCAGCAGCGTAGCCCAAAACGGGGACACCGGGGAGCTGTTTTTT
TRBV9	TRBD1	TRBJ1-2	CAKLGQRNYGYTF	TGTGCCAAGCTGGGACAGAGGAACTATGGCTACACCTTC
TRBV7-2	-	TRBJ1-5	CASSIYGQPQHF	TGTGCCAGCAGCATCTACGGTCAGCCCCAGCATTTT
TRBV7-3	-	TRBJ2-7	CASSLGGGSYEQYF	TGTGCCAGCAGCTTAGGGGGGGGCTCGTACGAGCAGTACTTC
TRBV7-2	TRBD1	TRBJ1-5	CASSPDRGAQPQHF	TGTGCCAGCAGCCCAGACAGGGGGGCTCAGCCCCAGCATTTT
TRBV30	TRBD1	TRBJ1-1	CAWTRGTNTEAFF	TGTGCCTGGACCAGGGGGACGAACACTGAAGCTTTCTTT
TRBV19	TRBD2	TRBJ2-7	CASSPGTGLAGGYEQYF	TGTGCCAGTAGCCCCGGGACCGGACTAGCGGGAGGATACGAGCAGTACTTC